The text below deals with one T cell receptor (beta chain). Seattle enrolled patients during active infection and tracked them longitudinally. These data belong to a study of blood T cell repertoires in COVID-19. Study details: There were acute and convalescent COVID-19 samples, and they came from the United States, Italy and Spain.

Generated by immunoSEQ multiplex PCR, the TCRdb table keeps only in-frame clones and is missing some. The repertoire holds 150,000 to 200,000 clones, with 80% to 85% as singletons. With 11 bases clipped from V and 7 bases from J, the junction kept 16 bases outside the gene matches. The germline gives CDR1 LNHDA, CDR2 SQIVND (reference sequence). The CDR3 runs 15 residues. The origin of this receptor is a woman in her seventies with COVID-19, enrolled during active disease. Material: peripheral blood. The chain joins TRBV19 to TRBJ2-1; 8 nucleotides align to TRBD1. This CDR3 reads CAVTARTGTGNEQFF. CDR3 DNA: TGTGCCGTGACTGCCCGGACAGGGACGGGGAATGAGCAGTTCTTC. Supplemented by reference TRBV19 and TRBJ2-1, the full variable domain reads DGGITQSPKYLFRKEGQNVTLSCEQNLNHDAMYWYRQDPGQGLRLIYYSQIVNDFQKGDIAEGYSVSREKKESFPLTVTSAQKNPTAFYLCAVTARTGTGNEQFFGPGTRLTVL.